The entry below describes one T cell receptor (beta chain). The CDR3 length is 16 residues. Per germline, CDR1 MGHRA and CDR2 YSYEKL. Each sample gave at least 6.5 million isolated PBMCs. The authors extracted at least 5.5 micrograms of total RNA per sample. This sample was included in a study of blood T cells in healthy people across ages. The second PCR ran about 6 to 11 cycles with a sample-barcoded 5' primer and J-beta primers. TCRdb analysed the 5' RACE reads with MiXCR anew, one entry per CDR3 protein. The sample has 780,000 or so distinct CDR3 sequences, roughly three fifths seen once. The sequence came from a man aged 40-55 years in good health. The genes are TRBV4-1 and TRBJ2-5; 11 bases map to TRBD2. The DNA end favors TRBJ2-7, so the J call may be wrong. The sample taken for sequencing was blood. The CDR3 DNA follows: TGCGCCAGCAGCCAAGGGAGACTAGCGGGGTCCTACGAGCAGTACTTC. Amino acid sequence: CASSQGRLAGSYEQYF.